This T cell receptor beta chain was captured in a study of naive and memory T cell subsets. The beta constant-region primer was an equimolar mix of two oligonucleotides covering TRBC1 and TRBC2. Ligated cDNA was amplified by four rounds of PCR with nested alpha and beta constant-region primers and SP2. Ligation attached a single-stranded oligonucleotide with a 12-nucleotide UMI and the SP2 primer to the cDNA 3' end. TCRdb passed the UMI-ligation and nested PCR reads through MiXCR, listing each CDR3 protein once. The top ten hold around 0.92% of the sample, which has about 120,000 distinct CDR3 sequences, roughly 32% seen once. Findings and limits, study-wide: Findings for naive and memory subsets could not be checked against ground truth.

Trimming took off 5 bases at V and 0 bases at J, with 13 bases between the two ends. The CDR3 loop spans 14 amino acids. Germline CDR1 DFQATT, CDR2 SNEGSKA (reference sequence). From the second PCR step, alpha and beta chains were amplified apart. CD4 T cells were positively selected, then CD8 T cells from the CD4-negative fraction. This clonotype was observed many times. Its antigen is unidentified. V gene TRBV20-1 combines with J gene TRBJ1-1, with D possibly TRBD1 on 6 matching bases. The receptor was isolated from a human donor in good health. The sample was central memory CD4+ T cells from blood. In nucleotides, the CDR3 is TGCAGTGCTGAATTAGGGGGGTTGAACACTGAAGCTTTCTTT. As protein: CSAELGGLNTEAFF.